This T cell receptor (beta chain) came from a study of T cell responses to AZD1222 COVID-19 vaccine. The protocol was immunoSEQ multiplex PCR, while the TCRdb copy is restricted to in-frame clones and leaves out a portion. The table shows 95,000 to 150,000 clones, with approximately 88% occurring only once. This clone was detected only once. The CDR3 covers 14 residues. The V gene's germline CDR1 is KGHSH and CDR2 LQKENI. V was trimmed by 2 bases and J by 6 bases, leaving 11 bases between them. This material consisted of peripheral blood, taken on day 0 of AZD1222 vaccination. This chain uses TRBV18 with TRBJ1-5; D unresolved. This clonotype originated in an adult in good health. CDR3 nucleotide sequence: TGTGCCAGCTCACCAAATCGGGGAGCTCAGCCCCAGCATTTT. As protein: CASSPNRGAQPQHF.